This passage covers 28 T cell receptor beta chains from one sample sequenced in a study of control samples from healthy donors and cancer patients. TCRdb's table, derived via immunoSEQ multiplex PCR, lists solely in-frame clones and lacks some. The sample lists about 190,000 clones, about 90% occurring once. The sample comprised blood. These receptor sequences come from a man aged 30 to 45 in good health.

The chain combines TRBV5-1 with TRBJ2-7; the D is unclear. Between the trimmed V and J ends, which lost 0 bases and 0 bases, there was a span of 7 bases. The CDR3 length is 14 residues. CDR1 is SGHRS and CDR2 is YFSETQ in the germline V gene. The CDR3 protein is CASSLDWGSYEQYF. The CDR3 DNA sequence: TGCGCCAGCAGCTTGGACTGGGGCTCCTACGAGCAGTACTTC.

This clone appeared a single time. The chain carries TRBV15 and TRBJ1-1, with 7 bases fitting TRBD1. Trimming cost V 0 bases and J 12 bases; bases outside gene matches: 19. Germline CDR1 is LNHNV and CDR2 is YYDKDF (reference sequence). The CDR3 loop spans 17 amino acids. CDR3 coding DNA: TGTGCCACCAGCAGAGATATTCCCGGGACAGCAAGCACTATATCTTTCTTT. It specifies CATSRDIPGTASTISFF.

As to this clone: An end of the junction does not agree with germline; a read error may underlie this. Additional DNA sequences in this sample encode the identical CDR3. V gene TRBV7-2 combines with J gene TRBJ1-5; D call uncertain. CDR1 is SGHTA and CDR2 is FQGNSA in the germline V gene. CDR3 length: 15 amino acids. CDR3 nucleotide sequence: TGTGCCAGCAGCTTAGCGTGGGGTAGCAATCAGCCCCAGCACTTT. Protein sequence: CASSLAWGSNQPQHF.

The rearrangement joins TRBV18 to TRBJ1-1, with 8 positions matching TRBD1. Germline values: CDR1 KGHSH, CDR2 LQKENI. V was clipped by 3 bases and J by 0 bases; unmatched bases: 6. This CDR3 has 16 amino acids. CDR3: CASSPQTGEMNTEAFF. Written as DNA, the CDR3 is TGTGCCAGCTCACCGCAGACAGGGGAGATGAACACTGAAGCTTTCTTT. Together with reference TRBV18 and TRBJ1-1, the CDR3 gives the full variable domain: NAGVMQNPRHLVRRRGQEARLRCSPMKGHSHVYWYRQLPEEGLKFMVYLQKENIIDESGMPKERFSAEFPKEGPSILRIQQVVRGDSAAYFCASSPQTGEMNTEAFFGQGTRLTVV.

The chain carries TRBV7-9 and TRBJ1-1; D remains ambiguous. The CDR3 is 13 amino acids. With 5 bases removed from V and 3 bases from J, the gap between germline ends came to 10 bases. Germline CDR1 is SEHNR and CDR2 is FQNEAQ (reference sequence). CDR3 nucleotide sequence: TGTGCCAGCAGCCCTCCTGCCGACACTGAAGCTTTCTTT. Translating it yields CASSPPADTEAFF.

This clone is a singleton in its sample. One end of the junction fails to match germline, which may point to a read error. V is TRBV18 and J is TRBJ2-1; D is possibly TRBD1 or TRBD2 (5 bases each). The CDR3 runs 12 residues. Germline V lookup: CDR1 KGHSH, CDR2 LQKENI. The DNA of the CDR3 is TGTGCCAGCTCACCACGAGGGAAAGGGGCAGTCTTC. Its translation: CASSPRGKGAVF.

This sequence joins TRBV9 and TRBJ1-6, with 7 bases fitting TRBD1. V dropped 4 bases and J dropped 4; count of bases not matched to a gene: 11. Germline V gene data show CDR1 as SGDLS and CDR2 as YYNGEE. There are 17 residues in the CDR3. As DNA, the CDR3 is TGTGCCAGCAGCCCAGTTCAGGGGGGAAAGTATAATTCACCCCTCCACTTT. Amino acid sequence: CASSPVQGGKYNSPLHF.

The chain employs TRBV9 and TRBJ2-7; 9 bases are a match to TRBD2. The CDR3 has 16 residues. Losses at the gene ends were 0 bases for V and 5 bases for J; bases not matched to a gene: 9. Germline CDR1 and CDR2: SGDLS and YYNGEE. The CDR3 protein is CASSVEGRGGLDEQYF. The CDR3 DNA is TGTGCCAGCAGCGTAGAAGGGCGGGGGGGCCTGGACGAGCAGTACTTC.

The V and J genes are TRBV11-2 and TRBJ1-2; maybe TRBD1 (5 bases). The ends were cut back, 1 base at V and 2 bases at J, with 11 bases in the middle. Germline-derived CDR1 and CDR2 are SGHAT and FQNNGV. The CDR3 spans 15 residues. The CDR3: CASSLGGLKNYGYTF. CDR3 nucleotides: TGTGCCAGCAGCTTAGGGGGGTTGAAGAACTATGGCTACACCTTC. Full variable domain (missing parts from reference TRBV11-2 and TRBJ1-2): EAGVAQSPRYKIIEKRQSVAFWCNPISGHATLYWYQQILGQGPKLLIQFQNNGVVDDSQLPKDRFSAERLKGVDSTLKIQPAKLEDSAVYLCASSLGGLKNYGYTFGSGTRLTVV.

The CDR3 nucleotides are TGCAGCGTACAGACTAACTATGGCTACACCTTC. Translating it yields CSVQTNYGYTF. This chain connects TRBV29-1 to TRBJ1-2; D is undetermined. CDR3 length: 11 residues. Germline CDR1 is SQVTM and CDR2 is ANQGSEA. V lost 6 bases to trimming and J lost 0 bases, with 5 bases between them. The variable domain in full, with the rest retrieved from reference TRBV29-1 and TRBJ1-2, is SAVISQKPSRDICQRGTSLTIQCQVDSQVTMMFWYRQQPGQSLTLIATANQGSEATYESGFVIDKFPISRPNLTFSTLTVSNMSPEDSSIYLCSVQTNYGYTFGSGTRLTVV.

The chain is built from TRBV11-2 and TRBJ2-3, with D possibly being TRBD2 (6 bases). The CDR3 has 15 amino acids. The V end was cut by 5 bases, the J end by 2 bases, with 14 bases between. Germline V lookup: CDR1 SGHAT, CDR2 FQNNGV. The CDR3 sequence: CASSLGDFPTDTQYF. In DNA, the CDR3 is TGTGCCAGCAGCCTCGGGGACTTTCCCACAGATACGCAGTATTTT.

This clone turned up a few times. V gene TRBV6-1 combines with J gene TRBJ1-3; D not certain. This CDR3 is built from 13 residues. From germline, CDR1 is MNHNS and CDR2 SASEGT. V lost 3 bases and J 7 bases, leaving 10 bases between the germline ends. The CDR3 loop reads CASSDGLFNTIYF. CDR3 in DNA: TGTGCCAGCAGTGACGGGCTCTTCAACACCATATATTTT.

The chain couples TRBV7-3 to TRBJ2-3; D is tentatively TRBD1 or TRBD2 (6 bases each). CDR3 length: 15 amino acids. CDR1 is SGHTA and CDR2 is FQGTGA in the germline V gene. V dropped 2 bases and J dropped 3 bases, with 12 bases sitting between them. The CDR3, as DNA: TGTGCCAGCAGCTTACCACAGGGAGGAACAGATACGCAGTATTTT. This sequence encodes CASSLPQGGTDTQYF.

The chain couples TRBV29-1 to TRBJ2-1; possibly TRBD2 for D (5 bases). Per the germline V gene, CDR1 is SQVTM and CDR2 is ANQGSEA. CDR3 size: 15 residues. Trimming removed 5 bases at V and 0 bases at J, with 14 bases between. CDR3 residues: CSVPLRGSSYNEQFF. As DNA, the CDR3 is TGCAGCGTTCCCCTTCGGGGAAGCTCCTACAATGAGCAGTTCTTC.

With regard to this clone: Other nucleotide sequences in the sample specify the same CDR3. The CDR3 loop is CASSLRGDTQYF. The CDR3, as DNA: TGTGCCAGCAGTTTAAGAGGAGATACGCAGTATTTT. The J gene is TRBJ2-3, the V gene TRBV12-3 or TRBV12-4, with D uncertain. The CDR3 is 12 amino acids. Trimming removed 2 bases from V and 5 bases from J, with 5 bases in between.

This chain joins TRBV9 and TRBJ2-2; 9 bases align to TRBD1. Looked up from germline, CDR1 is SGDLS and CDR2 is YYNGEE. The CDR3 has 15 amino acids. Trimming at V came to 4 bases and at J to 3 bases, leaving 4 bases not matched to a gene. CDR3 DNA: TGTGCCAGCAGCACCGGGACAGGGTACACCGGGGAGCTGTTTTTT. This encodes CASSTGTGYTGELFF.

V gene TRBV6-1 combines with J gene TRBJ2-1; possibly TRBD2 for D (5 bases). The length of the CDR3 is 12 residues. Trimming left V 2 bases short and J 10 bases short, with 9 bases between. CDR1 is MNHNS, CDR2 SASEGT, per germline. CDR3 nucleotide sequence: TGTGCCAGCAGTGAACGGAGCGGCGAGCAGTTCTTC. The encoded protein is CASSERSGEQFF.

The rearrangement uses TRBV6-5 and TRBJ1-6; D not resolved. Trimming removed 6 bases from V and 4 bases from J, with 7 bases in between. This CDR3 spans 13 amino acids. Germline V gene sequence: CDR1 MNHEY, CDR2 SVGAGI. The CDR3 here is CASRGPYNSPLHF. The CDR3 nucleotides read TGTGCCAGCAGGGGTCCATATAATTCACCCCTCCACTTT.

The DNA of the CDR3 is TGCAGCGTCGGGACAGGGGATCGTAACGAGCAGTACTTC. Residues: CSVGTGDRNEQYF. The chain employs TRBV29-1 and TRBJ2-7; 10 bases are shared with TRBD1. CDR3 length equals 13 residues. Germline CDR1 reads SQVTM; CDR2 reads ANQGSEA. J lost 5 bases, V lost 6 bases, and 7 bases had no gene match.

The chain carries TRBV11-2 and TRBJ1-6; D perhaps matches TRBD1 (6 bases). The V gene lost 0 bases and the J gene lost 7 bases, with 10 bases spanning the gap. Germline CDR1 is SGHAT and CDR2 is FQNNGV. The CDR3 covers 15 residues. The CDR3 reads CASSLDGRGNSPLHF. The CDR3, as DNA: TGTGCCAGCAGCTTAGATGGCAGGGGCAATTCACCCCTCCACTTT.

The chain links TRBV6-4 to TRBJ1-2; D is uncertain. Per the germline V gene, CDR1 is MRHNA and CDR2 is SNTAGT. The CDR3 extends over 14 amino acids. V was cut by 2 bases and J by 8 bases, with 15 bases left in between. CDR3 in DNA: TGTGCCAGCAGTGACAGAAAGTCCGGGGAAGGCTACACCTTC. It specifies CASSDRKSGEGYTF.

The chain recombines TRBV6-5 with TRBJ1-4, with 8 bases identical to TRBD1. CDR1 and CDR2 from the germline V gene are MNHEY and SVGAGI. V was clipped by 5 bases and J by 7 bases; unmatched bases: 6. This CDR3 contains 14 residues. CDR3: CASSLTGESEKLFF. For the CDR3, the DNA is TGTGCCAGCAGTCTGACAGGGGAGAGTGAAAAACTGTTTTTT.

V is TRBV5-1 and J is TRBJ1-1; no clear D. CDR1 is SGHRS, CDR2 YFSETQ, per germline. The CDR3 totals 14 residues. V was trimmed by 0 bases and J by 3 bases, leaving 9 bases between them. The CDR3, as DNA: TGCGCCAGCAGCTTGGAGGGAGGTTACACTGAAGCTTTCTTT. Residues: CASSLEGGYTEAFF.

The CDR3 nucleotides are TGTGCCAGCAGCTTAGGCGGCGGCGAGACCTACGAGCAGTACTTC. It translates to CASSLGGGETYEQYF. V and J are TRBV13 and TRBJ2-7; D not resolved. This CDR3 is built from 15 residues. V was cut by 0 bases and J by 2 bases, with 11 bases left in between. CDR1 is PRHDT and CDR2 is FYEKMQ in the germline V gene (reference sequence).

The chain combines TRBV15 with TRBJ1-5; the D gene is possibly TRBD1 (5 bases). Germline V gene data show CDR1 as LNHNV and CDR2 as YYDKDF (reference sequence). This CDR3 region has 16 residues. V was clipped by 0 bases and J by 4 bases, with 13 bases between them. The CDR3 sequence is CATSRDDGASNQPQHF. The CDR3 DNA sequence: TGTGCCACCAGCAGAGACGACGGGGCGAGTAATCAGCCCCAGCATTTT.

This sequence joins TRBV5-1 and TRBJ1-2; D is unclear. Germline values: CDR1 SGHRS, CDR2 YFSETQ. V was clipped by 1 base and J by 0 bases, with 4 bases between them. There are 13 residues in the CDR3. CDR3 residues: CASSLNTNYGYTF. DNA of the CDR3: TGCGCCAGCAGCTTGAATACTAACTATGGCTACACCTTC.

The V and J genes are TRBV7-9 and TRBJ1-2; TRBD1 agrees at 9 bases. Germline loops: CDR1 SEHNR, CDR2 FQNEAQ (reference sequence). V dropped 2 bases and J dropped 4; count of bases not matched to a gene: 2. The CDR3 totals 14 residues. As DNA, the CDR3 is TGTGCCAGCAGCTTAAGGGGACAGGGCTATGGCTACACCTTC. It translates to CASSLRGQGYGYTF.

This rearrangement joins TRBV15 to TRBJ2-7; 7 bases are a match to TRBD1. V trimming: 1 base; J trimming: 2 bases; junction bases outside the gene matches: 5. This CDR3 has 15 amino acids. Germline lookup yields CDR1 LNHNV and CDR2 YYDKDF (reference sequence). CDR3 nucleotides: TGTGCCACCAGCAGAGCTAGGGACAGCACCTACGAGCAGTACTTC. Amino acids: CATSRARDSTYEQYF.